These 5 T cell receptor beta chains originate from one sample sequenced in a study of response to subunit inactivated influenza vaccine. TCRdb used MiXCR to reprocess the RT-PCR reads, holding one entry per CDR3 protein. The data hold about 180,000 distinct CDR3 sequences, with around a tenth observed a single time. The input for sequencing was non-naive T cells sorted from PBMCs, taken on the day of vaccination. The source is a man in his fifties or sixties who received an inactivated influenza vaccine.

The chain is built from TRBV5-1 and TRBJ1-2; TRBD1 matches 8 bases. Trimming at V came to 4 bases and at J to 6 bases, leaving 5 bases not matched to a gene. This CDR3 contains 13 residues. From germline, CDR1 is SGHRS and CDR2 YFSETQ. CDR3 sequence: CASSLRGRDGYTF. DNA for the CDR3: TGCGCCAGCAGCCTCAGGGGGCGCGATGGCTACACCTTC.

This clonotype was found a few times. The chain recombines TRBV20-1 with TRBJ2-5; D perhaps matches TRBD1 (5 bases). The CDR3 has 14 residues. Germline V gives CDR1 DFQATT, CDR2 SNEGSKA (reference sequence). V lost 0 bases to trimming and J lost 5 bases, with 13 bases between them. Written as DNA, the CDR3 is TGCAGTGCTAGAGATACAGGAATAGCCGAGACCCAGTACTTC. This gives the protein CSARDTGIAETQYF.

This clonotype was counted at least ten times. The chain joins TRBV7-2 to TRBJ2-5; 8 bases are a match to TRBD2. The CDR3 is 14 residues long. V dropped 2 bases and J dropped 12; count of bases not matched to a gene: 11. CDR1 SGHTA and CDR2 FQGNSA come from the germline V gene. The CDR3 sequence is CASSLSDGRGVKYF. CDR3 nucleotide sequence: TGTGCCAGCAGCTTAAGCGACGGGAGGGGGGTTAAGTACTTC.

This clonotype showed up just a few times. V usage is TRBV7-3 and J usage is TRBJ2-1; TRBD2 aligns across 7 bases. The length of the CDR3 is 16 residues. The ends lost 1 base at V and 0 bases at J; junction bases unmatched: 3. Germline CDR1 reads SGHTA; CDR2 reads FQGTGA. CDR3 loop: CASSLRGGSSYNEQFF. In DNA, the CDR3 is TGTGCCAGCAGCTTAAGGGGGGGTTCCTCCTACAATGAGCAGTTCTTC.

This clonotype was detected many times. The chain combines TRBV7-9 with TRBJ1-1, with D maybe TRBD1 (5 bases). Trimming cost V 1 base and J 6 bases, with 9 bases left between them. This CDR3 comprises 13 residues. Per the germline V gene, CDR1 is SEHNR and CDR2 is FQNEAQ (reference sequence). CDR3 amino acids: CASSLGQGSEAFF. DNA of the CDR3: TGTGCCAGCAGCTTAGGGCAGGGATCTGAAGCTTTCTTT. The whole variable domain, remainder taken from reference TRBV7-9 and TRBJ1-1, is DTGVSQNPRHKITKRGQNVTFRCDPISEHNRLYWYRQTLGQGPEFLTYFQNEAQLEKSRLLSDRFSAERPKGSFSTLEIQRTEQGDSAMYLCASSLGQGSEAFFGQGTRLTVV.